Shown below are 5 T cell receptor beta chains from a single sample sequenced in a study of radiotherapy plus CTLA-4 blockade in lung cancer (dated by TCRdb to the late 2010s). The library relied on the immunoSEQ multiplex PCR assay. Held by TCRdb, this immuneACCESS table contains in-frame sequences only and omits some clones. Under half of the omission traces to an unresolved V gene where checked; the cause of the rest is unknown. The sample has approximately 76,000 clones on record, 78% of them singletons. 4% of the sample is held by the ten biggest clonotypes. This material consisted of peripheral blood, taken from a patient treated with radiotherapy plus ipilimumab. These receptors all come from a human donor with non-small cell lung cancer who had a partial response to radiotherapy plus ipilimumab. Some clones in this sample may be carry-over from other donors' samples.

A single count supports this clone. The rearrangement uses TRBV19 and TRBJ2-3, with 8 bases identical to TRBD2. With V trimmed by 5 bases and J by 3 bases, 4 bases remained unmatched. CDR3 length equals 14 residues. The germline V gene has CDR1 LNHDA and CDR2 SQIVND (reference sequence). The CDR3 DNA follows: TGTGCCAGTAGTTACCAGCGGGGGACAGATACGCAGTATTTT. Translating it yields CASSYQRGTDTQYF. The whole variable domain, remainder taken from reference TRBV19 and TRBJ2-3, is DGGITQSPKYLFRKEGQNVTLSCEQNLNHDAMYWYRQDPGQGLRLIYYSQIVNDFQKGDIAEGYSVSREKKESFPLTVTSAQKNPTAFYLCASSYQRGTDTQYFGPGTRLTVL.

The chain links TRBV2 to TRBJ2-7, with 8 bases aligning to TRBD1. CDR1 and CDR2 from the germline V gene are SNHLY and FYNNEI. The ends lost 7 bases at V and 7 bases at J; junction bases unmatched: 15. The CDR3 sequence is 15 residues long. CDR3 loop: CASTLMAGGSGEQYF. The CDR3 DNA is TGTGCCAGCACCTTGATGGCAGGGGGCTCGGGGGAGCAGTACTTC.

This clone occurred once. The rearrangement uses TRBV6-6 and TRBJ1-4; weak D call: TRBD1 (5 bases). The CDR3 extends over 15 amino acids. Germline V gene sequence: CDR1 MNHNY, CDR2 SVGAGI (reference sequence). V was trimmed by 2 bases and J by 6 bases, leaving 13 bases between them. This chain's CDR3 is CASSYPGQGDEKLFF. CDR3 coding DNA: TGTGCCAGCAGTTACCCCGGACAAGGGGATGAAAAACTGTTTTTT.

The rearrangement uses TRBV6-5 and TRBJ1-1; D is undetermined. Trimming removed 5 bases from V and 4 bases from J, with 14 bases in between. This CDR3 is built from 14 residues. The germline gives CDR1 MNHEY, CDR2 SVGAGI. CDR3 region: CASSHNMGGTEAFF. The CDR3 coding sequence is TGTGCCAGCAGTCACAATATGGGAGGCACTGAAGCTTTCTTT.

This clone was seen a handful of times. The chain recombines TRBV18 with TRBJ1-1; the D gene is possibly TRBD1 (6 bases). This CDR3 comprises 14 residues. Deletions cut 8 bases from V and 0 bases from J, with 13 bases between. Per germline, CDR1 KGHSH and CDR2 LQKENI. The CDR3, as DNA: TGTGCCAGCCAGGACAGCATAATGAACACTGAAGCTTTCTTT. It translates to CASQDSIMNTEAFF.